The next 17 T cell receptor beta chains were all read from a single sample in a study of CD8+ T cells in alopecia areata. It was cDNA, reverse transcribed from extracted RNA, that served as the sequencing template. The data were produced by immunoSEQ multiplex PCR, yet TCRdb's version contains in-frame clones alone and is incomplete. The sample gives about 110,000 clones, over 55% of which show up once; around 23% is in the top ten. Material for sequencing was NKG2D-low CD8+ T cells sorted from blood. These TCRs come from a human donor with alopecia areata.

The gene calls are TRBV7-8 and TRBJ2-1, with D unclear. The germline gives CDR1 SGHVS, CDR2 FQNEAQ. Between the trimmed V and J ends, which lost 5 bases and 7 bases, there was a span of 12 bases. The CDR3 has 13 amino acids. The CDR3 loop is CASSPGPLNEQFF. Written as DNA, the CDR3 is TGTGCCAGCAGCCCCGGACCTCTAAATGAGCAGTTCTTC.

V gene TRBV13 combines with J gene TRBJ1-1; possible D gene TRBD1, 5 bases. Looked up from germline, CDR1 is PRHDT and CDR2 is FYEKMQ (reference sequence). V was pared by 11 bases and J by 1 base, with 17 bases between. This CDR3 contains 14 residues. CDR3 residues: CASQTDDKNTEAFF. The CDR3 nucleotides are TGTGCCTCCCAGACAGACGACAAGAACACTGAAGCTTTCTTT.

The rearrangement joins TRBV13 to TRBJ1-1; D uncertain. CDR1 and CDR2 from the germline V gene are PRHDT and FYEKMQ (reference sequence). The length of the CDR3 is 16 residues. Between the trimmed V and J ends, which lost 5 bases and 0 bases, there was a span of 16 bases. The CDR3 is CASSPRPASMNTEAFF. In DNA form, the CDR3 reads TGTGCCAGCAGCCCCCGTCCGGCTTCCATGAACACTGAAGCTTTCTTT.

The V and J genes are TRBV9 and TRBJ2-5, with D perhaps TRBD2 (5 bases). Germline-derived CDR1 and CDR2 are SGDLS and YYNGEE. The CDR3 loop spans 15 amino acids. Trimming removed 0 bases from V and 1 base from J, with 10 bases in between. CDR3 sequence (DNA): TGTGCCAGCAGCGTAGATGGGAGCGGCCAAGAGACCCAGTACTTC. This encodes CASSVDGSGQETQYF.

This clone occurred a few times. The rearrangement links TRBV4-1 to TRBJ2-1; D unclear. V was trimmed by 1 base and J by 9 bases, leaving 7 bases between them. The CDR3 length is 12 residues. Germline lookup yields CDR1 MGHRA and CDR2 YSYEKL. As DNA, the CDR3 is TGCGCCAGCAGCCAAGCCGGGCCTGAGCAGTTCTTC. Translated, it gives CASSQAGPEQFF.

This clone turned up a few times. DNA of the CDR3: TGTGCCAGCAACAATCGGGAGTCCGACGAGACCCAGTACTTC. Translation gives CASNNRESDETQYF. V and J are TRBV11-2 and TRBJ2-5, with D possibly matching TRBD2 (6 bases). Germline CDR1 SGHAT, CDR2 FQNNGV. The CDR3 has 14 amino acids. V was pared by 7 bases and J by 5 bases, with 17 bases between.

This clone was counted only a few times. In nucleotides, the CDR3 is TGTGCCAGCAGCCCCAATGAGCAGTTCTTC. It encodes CASSPNEQFF. The chain joins TRBV14 to TRBJ2-1, with unresolved D. The V end was cut by 4 bases, the J end by 6 bases, with 1 base between. The CDR3 totals 10 residues. Germline V gene sequence: CDR1 SGHDN, CDR2 FVKESK. The entire variable domain, with the rest obtained from reference TRBV14 and TRBJ2-1, is as follows: EAGVTQFPSHSVIEKGQTVTLRCDPISGHDNLYWYRRVMGKEIKFLLHFVKESKQDESGMPNNRFLAERTGGTYSTLKVQPAELEDSGVYFCASSPNEQFFGPGTRLTVL.

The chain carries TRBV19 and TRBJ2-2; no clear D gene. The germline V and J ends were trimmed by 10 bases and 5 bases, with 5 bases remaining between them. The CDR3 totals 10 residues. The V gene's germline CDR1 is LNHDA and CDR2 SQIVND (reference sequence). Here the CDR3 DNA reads TGTGCCAATGGTACCGGGGAGCTGTTTTTT. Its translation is CANGTGELFF.

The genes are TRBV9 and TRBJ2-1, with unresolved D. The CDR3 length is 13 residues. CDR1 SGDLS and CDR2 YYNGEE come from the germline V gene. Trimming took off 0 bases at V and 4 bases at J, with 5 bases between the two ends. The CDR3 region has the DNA TGTGCCAGCAGCGTAGATGGGTACAATGAGCAGTTCTTC. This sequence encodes CASSVDGYNEQFF. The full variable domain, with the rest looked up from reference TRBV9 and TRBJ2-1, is DSGVTQTPKHLITATGQRVTLRCSPRSGDLSVYWYQQSLDQGLQFLIQYYNGEERAKGNILERFSAQQFPDLHSELNLSSLELGDSALYFCASSVDGYNEQFFGPGTRLTVL.

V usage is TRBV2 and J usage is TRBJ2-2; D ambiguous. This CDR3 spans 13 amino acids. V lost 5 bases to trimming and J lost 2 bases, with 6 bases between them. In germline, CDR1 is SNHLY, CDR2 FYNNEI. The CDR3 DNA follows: TGTGCCAGCAGTTTCAGTAACACCGGGGAGCTGTTTTTT. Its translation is CASSFSNTGELFF.

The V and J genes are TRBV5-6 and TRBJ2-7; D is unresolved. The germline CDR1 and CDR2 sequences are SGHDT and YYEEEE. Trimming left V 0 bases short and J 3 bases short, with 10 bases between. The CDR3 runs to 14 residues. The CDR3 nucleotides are TGTGCCAGCAGCTTGGGCCAGGCCATCTACGAGCAGTACTTC. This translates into CASSLGQAIYEQYF. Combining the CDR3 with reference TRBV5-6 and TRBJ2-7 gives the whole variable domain DAGVTQSPTHLIKTRGQQVTLRCSPKSGHDTVSWYQQALGQGPQFIFQYYEEEERQRGNFPDRFSGHQFPNYSSELNVNALLLGDSALYLCASSLGQAIYEQYFGPGTRLTVT.

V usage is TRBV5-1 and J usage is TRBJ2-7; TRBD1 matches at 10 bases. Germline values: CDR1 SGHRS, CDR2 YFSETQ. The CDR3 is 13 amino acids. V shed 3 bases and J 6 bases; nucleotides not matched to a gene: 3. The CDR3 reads CASSWDRGGEQYF. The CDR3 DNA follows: TGCGCCAGCAGCTGGGACAGGGGTGGCGAGCAGTACTTC.

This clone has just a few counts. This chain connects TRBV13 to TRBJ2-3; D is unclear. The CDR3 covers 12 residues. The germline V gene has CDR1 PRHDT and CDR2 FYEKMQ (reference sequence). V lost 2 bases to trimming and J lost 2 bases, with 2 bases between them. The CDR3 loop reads CASSLITDTQYF. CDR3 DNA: TGTGCCAGCAGCTTAATCACAGATACGCAGTATTTT.

The CDR3 loop reads CASSPGTPYEQYF. The DNA of the CDR3 is TGTGCCAGCAGCCCCGGGACACCGTACGAGCAGTACTTC. The rearrangement links TRBV7-9 to TRBJ2-7; tentative D call: TRBD1 (6 bases). V lost 5 bases, J lost 4 bases, and 12 bases lay in between. The germline gives CDR1 SEHNR, CDR2 FQNEAQ (reference sequence). The CDR3 runs 13 residues.

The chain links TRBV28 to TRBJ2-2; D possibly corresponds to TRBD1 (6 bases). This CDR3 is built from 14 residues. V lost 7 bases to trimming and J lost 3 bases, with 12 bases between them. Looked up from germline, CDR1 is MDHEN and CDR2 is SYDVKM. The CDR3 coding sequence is TGTGCCAGCACGAGGACAGATTACACCGGGGAGCTGTTTTTT. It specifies CASTRTDYTGELFF.

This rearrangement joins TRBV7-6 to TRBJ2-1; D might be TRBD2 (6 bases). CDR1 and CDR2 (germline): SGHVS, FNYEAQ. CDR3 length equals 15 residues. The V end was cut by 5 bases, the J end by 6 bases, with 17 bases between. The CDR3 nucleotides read TGTGCCAGCAGCGCGTTTGTTGCGGGGCGCAATGAGCAGTTCTTC. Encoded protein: CASSAFVAGRNEQFF. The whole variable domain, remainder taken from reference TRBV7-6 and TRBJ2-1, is GAGVSQSPRYKVTKRGQDVALRCDPISGHVSLYWYRQALGQGPEFLTYFNYEAQQDKSGLPNDRFSAERPEGSISTLTIQRTEQRDSAMYRCASSAFVAGRNEQFFGPGTRLTVL.

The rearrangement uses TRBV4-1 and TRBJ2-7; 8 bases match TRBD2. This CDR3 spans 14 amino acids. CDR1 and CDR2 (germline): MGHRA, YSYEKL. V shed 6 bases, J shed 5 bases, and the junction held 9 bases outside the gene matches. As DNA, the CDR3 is TGCGCCAGCAGTGTACGGGAGGGCCAGGACGAGCAGTACTTC. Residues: CASSVREGQDEQYF.